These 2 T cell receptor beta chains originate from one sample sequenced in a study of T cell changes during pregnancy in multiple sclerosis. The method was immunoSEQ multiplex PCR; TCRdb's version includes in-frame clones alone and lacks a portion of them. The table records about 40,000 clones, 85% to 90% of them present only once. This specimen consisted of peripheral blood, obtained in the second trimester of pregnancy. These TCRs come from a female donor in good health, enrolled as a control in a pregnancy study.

CDR3 coding DNA: TGTGCCAGCAGCGAATCTCCGGGGAATTCACCCCTCCACTTT. This gives the protein CASSESPGNSPLHF. V is TRBV5-5 and J is TRBJ1-6; D gene unclear. Germline CDR1 and CDR2: SGHKS and YYEKEE (reference sequence). V was shortened by 4 bases and J by 7 bases, with 12 bases between the two germline ends. This CDR3 has 14 amino acids.

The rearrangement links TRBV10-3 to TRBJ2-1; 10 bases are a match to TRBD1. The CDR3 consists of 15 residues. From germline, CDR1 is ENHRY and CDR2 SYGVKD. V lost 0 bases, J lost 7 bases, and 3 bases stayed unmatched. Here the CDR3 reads CAISESWTGGNEQFF. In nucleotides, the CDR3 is TGTGCCATCAGTGAGTCCTGGACAGGGGGGAATGAGCAGTTCTTC.